The 28 T cell receptor beta chains given below trace back to one sample, sequenced in a study of blood T cell repertoires in COVID-19. Method: immunoSEQ multiplex PCR; TCRdb's copy keeps in-frame clones and lacks some. The sample contains some 31,000 clones, roughly 91% of which appear only once. The sample taken for sequencing was peripheral blood. Receptor source: a man aged 65 to 79 with active COVID-19.

This clone was found once. The chain combines TRBV6-5 with TRBJ2-2; 7 bases agree with TRBD2. J lost 3 bases, V lost 8 bases, and 9 bases had no gene match. CDR1 is MNHEY and CDR2 is SVGAGI in the germline V gene. The CDR3 spans 15 residues. The CDR3 region is CASGTKAGDTGELFF. For the CDR3, the DNA is TGTGCCAGCGGGACCAAGGCGGGGGACACCGGGGAGCTGTTTTTT.

V usage is TRBV24-1 and J usage is TRBJ2-1; 9 bases are shared with TRBD1. The CDR3 loop spans 16 amino acids. V lost 2 bases to trimming and J lost 8 bases; unmatched junction nucleotides: 9. Looked up from germline, CDR1 is KGHDR and CDR2 is SFDVKD. The CDR3 nucleotides are TGTGCCACCAGTGATTACGGACAGGGGCCACGGCATGAGCAGTTCTTC. Protein product: CATSDYGQGPRHEQFF.

The chain uses TRBV3-1 (or the pseudogene TRBV3-2) and TRBJ2-7; 7 nucleotides line up with TRBD2. Trimming at V came to 1 base and at J to 2 bases, leaving 5 bases not matched to a gene. The CDR3 is made up of 15 amino acids. CDR1 and CDR2 from the germline V gene are LGHDT and YNNKEL (reference sequence). The chain's CDR3 is CASSQGGGGPYEQYF. CDR3 sequence (DNA): TGTGCCAGCAGCCAAGGGGGGGGTGGCCCCTACGAGCAGTACTTC.

This clone came up a few times. The chain couples TRBV20-1 to TRBJ2-7; a possible D gene is TRBD1 (5 bases). CDR3 length: 11 amino acids. The germline V gene has CDR1 DFQATT and CDR2 SNEGSKA (reference sequence). V gave up 3 bases and J gave up 5 bases, with 8 bases separating them. CDR3 protein: CSASSGHEQYF. DNA of the CDR3: TGCAGTGCTAGTTCAGGGCACGAGCAGTACTTC.

The genes are TRBV11-3 and TRBJ2-3; 11 bases match TRBD2. Trimming cost V 5 bases and J 5 bases; bases outside gene matches: 3. CDR1 and CDR2 (germline): SGHNT, YENEEA. The CDR3 covers 14 residues. CDR3 nucleotide sequence: TGTGCCAGCAGCGGGACTAGCGGACGAGATACGCAGTATTTT. This encodes CASSGTSGRDTQYF.

In this sample, this clone is hyperexpanded (1% or more). The chain is built from TRBV6-2 or TRBV6-3 and TRBJ2-3, with TRBD2 identical over 9 bases. The CDR3 consists of 15 residues. CDR1 and CDR2 (germline): MNHEY, SVGEGT. V gave up 2 bases and J gave up 0 bases; unmatched junction bases: 0. The CDR3 DNA reads TGTGCCAGCAGTTACACTAGCGGGAGCACAGATACGCAGTATTTT. Protein product: CASSYTSGSTDTQYF.

V is TRBV28 and J is TRBJ1-5; 9 bases map to TRBD1. CDR3 length: 17 amino acids. The ends lost 5 bases at V and 2 bases at J; junction bases unmatched: 10. CDR1 MDHEN and CDR2 SYDVKM come from the germline V gene. CDR3 bases: TGTGCCAGCAGTCCGCTCGGGACAGGGATAGGCAATCAGCCCCAGCATTTT. This codes for CASSPLGTGIGNQPQHF. Using reference TRBV28 and TRBJ1-5 for the parts outside the CDR3, the full variable domain is DVKVTQSSRYLVKRTGEKVFLECVQDMDHENMFWYRQDPGLGLRLIYFSYDVKMKEKGDIPEGYSVSREKKERFSLILESASTNQTSMYLCASSPLGTGIGNQPQHFGDGTRLSIL.

V is TRBV5-1 and J is TRBJ2-7; the match to TRBD1 covers 10 bases. The CDR3 spans 14 residues. Germline V gene lookup returns CDR1 SGHRS and CDR2 YFSETQ. Trimming at V came to 4 bases and at J to 3 bases, leaving 4 bases not matched to a gene. This CDR3 is CASSRGTGVYEQYF. In DNA form, the CDR3 reads TGCGCCAGCAGCCGCGGGACAGGGGTCTACGAGCAGTACTTC.

A single count supports this clone. The chain joins TRBV30 to TRBJ1-2; possible D gene TRBD1, 6 bases. The CDR3 runs to 16 residues. In germline, CDR1 is GTSNPN, CDR2 SVGIG (reference sequence). Deletions cut 0 bases from V and 3 bases from J, with 17 bases between. In DNA, the CDR3 is TGTGCCTGGAGTGTATCGCACCTACAGGGCTACTATGGCTACACCTTC. Its translation: CAWSVSHLQGYYGYTF.

The genes are TRBV28 and TRBJ2-2; 8 nucleotides line up with TRBD1. Germline trimming cut 3 bases from V and 5 bases from J; bases unmatched to any gene: 5. Germline V gene lookup returns CDR1 MDHEN and CDR2 SYDVKM. The CDR3 runs to 15 residues. CDR3 protein: CASSFPDRATGELFF. The CDR3 DNA follows: TGTGCCAGCAGTTTTCCGGACAGGGCGACCGGGGAGCTGTTTTTT.

The rearrangement uses TRBV7-2 and TRBJ2-3, with 7 bases identical to TRBD2. Germline values: CDR1 SGHTA, CDR2 FQGNSA. CDR3 length equals 15 residues. Trimming took 3 bases from V and 4 from J; bases not matched to a gene: 7. The CDR3 is CASSFWEGGADTQYF. As DNA, the CDR3 is TGTGCCAGCAGCTTTTGGGAGGGAGGGGCAGATACGCAGTATTTT.

The sample holds one count of this clone. The chain is built from TRBV6-5 and TRBJ2-7; TRBD1 matches 9 bases. Germline values: CDR1 MNHEY, CDR2 SVGAGI. The V segment lost 4 bases and the J segment 0 bases; nucleotides outside the gene matches: 4. The CDR3 contains 15 residues. The CDR3 nucleotides are TGTGCCAGCAGTTCGGGACAGGGACTCTCCTACGAGCAGTACTTC. Its translation: CASSSGQGLSYEQYF.

This chain links TRBV10-3 with TRBJ2-5, with D tentatively TRBD2 (6 bases). This CDR3 has 11 residues. V was pared by 8 bases and J by 4 bases, with 8 bases between. Per the germline V gene, CDR1 is ENHRY and CDR2 is SYGVKD. CDR3: CAIGGGETQYF. CDR3 sequence (DNA): TGTGCCATCGGGGGAGGAGAGACCCAGTACTTC.

V and J are TRBV19 and TRBJ2-1; no clear D gene. The germline V and J ends were trimmed by 7 bases and 0 bases, with 13 bases remaining between them. CDR1 is LNHDA, CDR2 SQIVND, per germline (reference sequence). This CDR3 comprises 15 residues. CDR3 loop: CASTVGVGSYNEQFF. CDR3 nucleotides: TGTGCCAGTACCGTCGGAGTGGGCTCCTACAATGAGCAGTTCTTC.

CDR3 in amino acids: CASSHNQGLAFF. The CDR3 DNA sequence: TGTGCCAGCAGCCACAACCAGGGGTTGGCTTTCTTT. This chain uses TRBV7-9 with TRBJ1-1; TRBD1 is a possible D gene (6 bases). Trimming removed 5 bases from V and 11 bases from J, with 15 bases in between. The CDR3 is made up of 12 amino acids. The V gene's germline CDR1 is SEHNR and CDR2 FQNEAQ (reference sequence).

V usage is TRBV27 and J usage is TRBJ1-5; D is unclear. This CDR3 contains 15 residues. V was cut by 4 bases and J by 1 base, with 11 bases left in between. In germline, CDR1 is MNHEY, CDR2 SMNVEV (reference sequence). The CDR3 DNA follows: TGTGCCAGCAGTTCCAACTTGTGGAGCAATCAGCCCCAGCATTTT. Translated: CASSSNLWSNQPQHF.

The chain employs TRBV9 and TRBJ2-2; D unclear. Between the trimmed V and J ends, which lost 3 bases and 7 bases, there was a span of 7 bases. CDR3 length: 12 residues. Germline V gene sequence: CDR1 SGDLS, CDR2 YYNGEE. CDR3 DNA: TGTGCCAGCAGCGCCGGCGGCGGGGAGCTGTTTTTT. Encoded protein: CASSAGGGELFF.

The rearrangement joins TRBV11-3 to TRBJ2-1; 15 bases align to TRBD2. The germline V gene encodes CDR1 SGHNT and CDR2 YENEEA. Trimming took 3 bases from V and 6 from J; bases not matched to a gene: 9. The CDR3 consists of 18 residues. CDR3 in DNA: TGTGCCAGCAGCTTCGGACTAGCGGGAGGGTGGTTTCTCAATGAGCAGTTCTTC. Translating gives CASSFGLAGGWFLNEQFF. The entire variable domain, with the rest obtained from reference TRBV11-3 and TRBJ2-1, is as follows: EAGVVQSPRYKIIEKKQPVAFWCNPISGHNTLYWYLQNLGQGPELLIRYENEEAVDDSQLPKDRFSAERLKGVDSTLKIQPAELGDSAVYLCASSFGLAGGWFLNEQFFGPGTRLTVL.

This chain uses TRBV5-8 with TRBJ1-5; D unresolved. CDR1 and CDR2 from the germline V gene are SGHTS and YDEGEE. V lost 3 bases, J lost 6 bases, and 13 bases lay in between. This CDR3 has 14 amino acids. CDR3 nucleotides: TGTGCCAGCAGCTCGAGAAATCTCGGTCAGCCCCAGCATTTT. It encodes CASSSRNLGQPQHF. Full variable domain (missing parts from reference TRBV5-8 and TRBJ1-5): EAGVTQSPTHLIKTRGQQATLRCSPISGHTSVYWYQQALGLGLQFLLWYDEGEERNRGNFPPRFSGRQFPNYSSELNVNALELEDSALYLCASSSRNLGQPQHFGDGTRLSIL.

In this sample, this clone is medium-sized (0.01 to 0.1%). The CDR3 reads CASSPWTGRGEKLFF. In nucleotides, the CDR3 is TGTGCCAGCAGCCCCTGGACAGGGCGCGGGGAAAAACTGTTTTTT. The rearrangement joins TRBV9 to TRBJ1-4, with 8 bases fitting TRBD1. Unmatched junction bases numbered 10, after V lost 4 bases and J lost 8 bases. This CDR3 has 15 amino acids. The germline V gene encodes CDR1 SGDLS and CDR2 YYNGEE.

The chain employs TRBV19 and TRBJ2-1; 9 nucleotides agree with TRBD2. The CDR3 is made up of 18 amino acids. CDR1 and CDR2 from the germline V gene are LNHDA and SQIVND (reference sequence). V trimming: 7 bases; J trimming: 5 bases; junction bases outside the gene matches: 18. Here the CDR3 DNA reads TGTGCCAGTACCCTCCTGGGCGCTAGCGGGAACGAAAACAATGAGCAGTTCTTC. Translation gives CASTLLGASGNENNEQFF. The whole variable domain, remainder taken from reference TRBV19 and TRBJ2-1, is DGGITQSPKYLFRKEGQNVTLSCEQNLNHDAMYWYRQDPGQGLRLIYYSQIVNDFQKGDIAEGYSVSREKKESFPLTVTSAQKNPTAFYLCASTLLGASGNENNEQFFGPGTRLTVL.

The V gene is TRBV10-2, the J gene TRBJ2-5, with TRBD2 matching 11 bases. The CDR3 spans 15 residues. Trimming cost V 0 bases and J 4 bases; bases outside gene matches: 1. The V gene's germline CDR1 is WSHSY and CDR2 SAAADI. CDR3: CASSESSGRVETQYF. In nucleotides, the CDR3 is TGCGCCAGCAGTGAGTCTAGCGGGAGGGTAGAGACCCAGTACTTC.

This chain links TRBV7-9 with TRBJ2-5; D is perhaps TRBD2 (6 bases). This CDR3 comprises 12 residues. The germline gives CDR1 SEHNR, CDR2 FQNEAQ (reference sequence). Trimming shortened V by 4 bases and J by 3 bases, and 6 bases separated the two germline ends. This CDR3 reads CASSWGEETQYF. In nucleotides, the CDR3 is TGTGCCAGCAGCTGGGGGGAAGAGACCCAGTACTTC. Combining the CDR3 with reference TRBV7-9 and TRBJ2-5 gives the whole variable domain DTGVSQNPRHKITKRGQNVTFRCDPISEHNRLYWYRQTLGQGPEFLTYFQNEAQLEKSRLLSDRFSAERPKGSFSTLEIQRTEQGDSAMYLCASSWGEETQYFGPGTRLLVL.

As concerns this clone: The identical CDR3 is also encoded by other nucleotide sequences in the sample. This sequence joins TRBV7-6 and TRBJ2-7; TRBD2 is a possible D gene (5 bases). Germline assignment: CDR1 SGHVS and CDR2 FNYEAQ. CDR3 length equals 15 residues. The V end was cut by 0 bases, the J end by 4 bases, with 13 bases between. Here the CDR3 DNA reads TGTGCCAGCAGCTTAGCTTCGAGACTACCTTACGAGCAGTACTTC. This gives the protein CASSLASRLPYEQYF.

The chain couples TRBV4-1 to TRBJ2-7; D remains unclear. Germline CDR1 is MGHRA and CDR2 is YSYEKL. The CDR3 totals 13 residues. Trimming removed 6 bases at V and 1 base at J, with 10 bases between. CDR3 DNA: TGCGCCAGCAGTAGTTTTGTATCCTACGAGCAGTACTTC. It encodes CASSSFVSYEQYF.

This clone has just one count. The chain combines TRBV9 with TRBJ2-3, with no clear D. V lost 0 bases and J lost 3, with 14 bases in between. CDR1 is SGDLS, CDR2 YYNGEE, per germline. The CDR3 runs 16 residues. This CDR3 reads CASSVGPSVGTDTQYF. The CDR3 coding sequence is TGTGCCAGCAGCGTAGGACCCAGCGTAGGTACAGATACGCAGTATTTT. Complete variable domain (other parts from reference TRBV9 and TRBJ2-3): DSGVTQTPKHLITATGQRVTLRCSPRSGDLSVYWYQQSLDQGLQFLIQYYNGEERAKGNILERFSAQQFPDLHSELNLSSLELGDSALYFCASSVGPSVGTDTQYFGPGTRLTVL.

CDR3 DNA: TGTGCCTGGAGCCGAAGAGAGGACAGGGGGCATGGCTACACCTTC. Translated: CAWSRREDRGHGYTF. The gene calls are TRBV30 and TRBJ1-2; TRBD1 aligns across 11 bases. The CDR3 is made up of 15 amino acids. V lost 3 bases to trimming and J lost 6 bases; unmatched junction nucleotides: 9. Germline-derived CDR1 and CDR2 are GTSNPN and SVGIG (reference sequence). Looking up the rest from reference TRBV30 and TRBJ1-2 gives the full variable domain: SQTIHQWPATLVQPVGSPLSLECTVEGTSNPNLYWYRQAAGRGLQLLFYSVGIGQISSEVPQNLSASRPQDRQFILSSKKLLLSDSGFYLCAWSRREDRGHGYTFGSGTRLTVV.

J is TRBJ2-1 and V is TRBV5-4; 7 bases match TRBD1. Germline V CDR1 and CDR2: SGHNT, YYREEE (reference sequence). The CDR3 length is 15 residues. The junction had 9 bases not matched to a gene; V was cut back by 5 bases and J by 4 bases. Written as DNA, the CDR3 is TGTGCCAGCAGTCAAACCGGACAGGAGTACAATGAGCAGTTCTTC. Translating it yields CASSQTGQEYNEQFF.